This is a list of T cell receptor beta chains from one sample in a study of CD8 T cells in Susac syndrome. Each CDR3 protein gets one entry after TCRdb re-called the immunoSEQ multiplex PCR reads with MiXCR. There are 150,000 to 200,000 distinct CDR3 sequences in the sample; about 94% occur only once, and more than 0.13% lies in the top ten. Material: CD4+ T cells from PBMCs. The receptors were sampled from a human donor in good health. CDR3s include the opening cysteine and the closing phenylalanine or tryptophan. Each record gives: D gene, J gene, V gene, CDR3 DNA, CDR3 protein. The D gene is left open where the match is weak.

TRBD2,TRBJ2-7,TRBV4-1,TGCGCCAGCAGCCAGCCGACTAGCGGGGCCTACGAGCAGTACTTC,CASSQPTSGAYEQYF
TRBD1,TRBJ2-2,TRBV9,TGTGCCAGCAGCGCCAGGGACAGGGGGATGGACGGGGAGCTGTTTTTT,CASSARDRGMDGELFF
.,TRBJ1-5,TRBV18,TGTGCCAGCTCGCCCGTTAATCAGCCCCAGCATTTT,CASSPVNQPQHF
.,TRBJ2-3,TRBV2,TGTGCTAGCCTGTTTCTCACAGATACGCAGTATTTT,CASLFLTDTQYF
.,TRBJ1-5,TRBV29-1,TGCAGCGTTGAAGGGCAGATTCATCAGCCCCAGCATTTT,CSVEGQIHQPQHF
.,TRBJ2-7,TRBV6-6,TGTGCCAGCAGTTACTCGCGGGGTTACTACGAGCAGTACTTC,CASSYSRGYYEQYF
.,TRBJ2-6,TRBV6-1,TGTGCCAGCAGCGACCTCTCTGGGGCCAACGTCCTGACTTTC,CASSDLSGANVLTF
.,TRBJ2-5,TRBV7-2,TGTGCCAGCAGCTTAGCTGGGACTGGGGGGGAGACCCAGTACTTC,CASSLAGTGGETQYF
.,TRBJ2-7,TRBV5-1,TGCGCCAGCAGCTTCGGACAAGGGGATTCCTACGAGCAGTACTTC,CASSFGQGDSYEQYF
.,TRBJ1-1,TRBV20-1,TGCAGTGCTAGAGCCCAGGACACTGAAGCTTTCTTT,CSARAQDTEAFF